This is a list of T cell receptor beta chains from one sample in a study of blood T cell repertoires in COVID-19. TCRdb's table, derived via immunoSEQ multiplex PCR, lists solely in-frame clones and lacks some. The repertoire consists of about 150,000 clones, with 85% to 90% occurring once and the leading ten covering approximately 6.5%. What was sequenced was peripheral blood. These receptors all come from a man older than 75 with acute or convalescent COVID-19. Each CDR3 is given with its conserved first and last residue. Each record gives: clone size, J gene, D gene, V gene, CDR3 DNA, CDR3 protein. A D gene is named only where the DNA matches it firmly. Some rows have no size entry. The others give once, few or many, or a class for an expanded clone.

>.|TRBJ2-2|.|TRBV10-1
TGCGCCAGCAGTGGTGGCGCGGAGAACACCGGGGAGCTGTTTTTT
CASSGGAENTGELFF
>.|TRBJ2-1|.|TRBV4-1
TGCGCCAGCAGCCAAGATCGGCGGGATGGAGGCGATGAGCAGTTCTTC
CASSQDRRDGGDEQFF
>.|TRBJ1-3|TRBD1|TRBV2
TGTGCCAGCAGTCAAGACAGGGGCTCTGGAAACACCATATATTTT
CASSQDRGSGNTIYF
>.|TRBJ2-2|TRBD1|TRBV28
TGTGCCAGCAGACTGGGACAGGTGAACACCGGGGAGCTGTTTTTT
CASRLGQVNTGELFF
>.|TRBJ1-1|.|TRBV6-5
TGTGCCAGCAGACAGGGTTCGGTGAACACTGAAGCTTTCTTT
CASRQGSVNTEAFF
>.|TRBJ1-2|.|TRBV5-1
TGCGCCAGCAGCTTGGGTGGGCAGTATAACTATGGCTACACCTTC
CASSLGGQYNYGYTF
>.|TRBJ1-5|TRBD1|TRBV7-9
TGTGCCAGCAGCTTAGGGGACAGTTTTAATCAGCCCCAGCATTTT
CASSLGDSFNQPQHF
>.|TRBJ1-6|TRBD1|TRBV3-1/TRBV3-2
TGTGCCAGCAACCCCGGGACAGATAATTCACCCCTCCACTTT
CASNPGTDNSPLHF
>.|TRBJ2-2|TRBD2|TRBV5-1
TGCGCCAGCAGCTTGGAGGGTGCAGGACTAGCGGGAGATGGCACCGGGGAGCTGTTTTTT
CASSLEGAGLAGDGTGELFF
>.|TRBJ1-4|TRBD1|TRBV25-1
TGTGCCAGCAGTGTGACAGGGGGTGCGAAAAAACTGTTTTTT
CASSVTGGAKKLFF
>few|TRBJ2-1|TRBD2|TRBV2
TGTGCCAGCAGTGATTCGGGACTAGCTTCTCGTGAGCAGTTCTTC
CASSDSGLASREQFF
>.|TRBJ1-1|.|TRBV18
TGTGCCAGCTCACAGGGACACCAGAACACTGAAGCTTTCTTT
CASSQGHQNTEAFF
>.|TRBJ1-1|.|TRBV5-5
TGTGCCAGCAGCTTTAACAGGGAGGGCACTGAAGCTTTCTTT
CASSFNREGTEAFF
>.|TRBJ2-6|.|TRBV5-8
TGTGCCAGCATCCGCCGGTACTCTGGGGCCAACGTCCTGACTTTC
CASIRRYSGANVLTF
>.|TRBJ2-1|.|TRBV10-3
TGTGCCATCAGTGTTGATGTAATGGGGCAGGATGGTGATGAGCAGTTCTTC
CAISVDVMGQDGDEQFF
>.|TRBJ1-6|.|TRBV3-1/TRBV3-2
TGTGCCAGCAGCCAAGATTACCGGAGCTCCTATAATTCACCCCTCCACTTT
CASSQDYRSSYNSPLHF
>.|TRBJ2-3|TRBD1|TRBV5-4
TGTGCCAGCAGCCGGGACAGAGTCACAGATACGCAGTATTTT
CASSRDRVTDTQYF
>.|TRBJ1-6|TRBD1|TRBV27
TGTGCCAGCAGGGGGACAGAAAGAGATTCACCCCTCCACTTT
CASRGTERDSPLHF
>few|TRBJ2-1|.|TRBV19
TGTGCCAGTAGTATGCTGACTACTTTGTCCTACAATGAGCAGTTCTTC
CASSMLTTLSYNEQFF
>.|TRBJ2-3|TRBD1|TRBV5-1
TGCGCCAGCAGCTCGGAAACAGGGGCCCCCTGGTCCACAGATACGCAGTATTTT
CASSSETGAPWSTDTQYF
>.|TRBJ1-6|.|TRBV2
TGTGCATCGAGGTCCACAAACTCCTATAATTCACCCCTCCACTTT
CASRSTNSYNSPLHF
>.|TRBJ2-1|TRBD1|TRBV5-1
TGCGCCAGCAGCTTAGGACAGGGGCATGACAATGAGCAGTTCTTC
CASSLGQGHDNEQFF
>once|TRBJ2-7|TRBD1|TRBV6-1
TGTGCCAGCAGTGAAGGGGGGGGACAGGGTTACGAGCAGTACTTC
CASSEGGGQGYEQYF
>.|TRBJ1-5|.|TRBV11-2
TGTGCCAGCAGCCTAGAAGCGAATCAGCCCCAGCATTTT
CASSLEANQPQHF
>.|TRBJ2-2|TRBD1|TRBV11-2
TGTGCCAGCAACTTGGACAGGGCCGGGGAGCTGTTTTTT
CASNLDRAGELFF
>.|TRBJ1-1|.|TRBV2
TGTGCCAGCAGTGAACGCACTGAAGCTTTCTTT
CASSERTEAFF
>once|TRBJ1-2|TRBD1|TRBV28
TGTGCCAGCAGCTCAACAACCGGCGGGACAGCCATCTATGGCTACACCTTC
CASSSTTGGTAIYGYTF
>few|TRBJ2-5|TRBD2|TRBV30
TGTGCCTGGAGGACTAGCGGGGGAATAGGCCAAGAGACCCAGTACTTC
CAWRTSGGIGQETQYF
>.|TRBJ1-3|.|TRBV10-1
TGCGCCAGCAGTGAAGGGGGGGGGCAGACCAACTCTGGAAACACCATATATTTT
CASSEGGGQTNSGNTIYF
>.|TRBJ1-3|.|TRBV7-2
TGTGCCAGCAGCTTAATCGCAGGAACTGGAAACACCATATATTTT
CASSLIAGTGNTIYF
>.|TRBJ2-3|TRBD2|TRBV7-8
TGTGCCAGCAGCGCGCGCGGGAGGGGAGATACGCAGTATTTT
CASSARGRGDTQYF
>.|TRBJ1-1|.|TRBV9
TGTGCCAGCAGCGTAGCTTACAGGACTGAAGCTTTCTTT
CASSVAYRTEAFF
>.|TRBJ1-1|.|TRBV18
TGTGCCAGCTCACCACCGGGGCAGCTGAACACTGAAGCTTTCTTT
CASSPPGQLNTEAFF
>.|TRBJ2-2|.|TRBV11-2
TGTGCCAGCAGCTTAGGGCGGGCGGCCACCGGGGAGCTGTTTTTT
CASSLGRAATGELFF
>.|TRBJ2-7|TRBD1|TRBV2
TGTGCCAGCGGACAGGGGGTCTCCTACGAGCAGTACTTC
CASGQGVSYEQYF
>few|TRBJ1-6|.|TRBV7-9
TGTGCCAGCAGCACACAGGGTTCCTATAATTCACCCCTCCACTTT
CASSTQGSYNSPLHF
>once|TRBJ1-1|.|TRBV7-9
TGTGCCAGCAGCCTTCAGGGGATCGCTGAAGCTTTCTTT
CASSLQGIAEAFF
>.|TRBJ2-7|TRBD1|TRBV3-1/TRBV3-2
TGTGCCAGCAGCCGAACCGGGACAGGGTCCTACGAGCAGTACTTC
CASSRTGTGSYEQYF
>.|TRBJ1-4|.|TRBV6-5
TGTGCCAGCACCATGAGTATGGCGCCGGGGGAAAAACTGTTTTTT
CASTMSMAPGEKLFF
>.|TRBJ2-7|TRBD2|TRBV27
TGTGCCAAGCGACCCGCGGGAGGGCCCCCCCGGGGGCAGTACTTC
CAKRPAGGPPRGQYF
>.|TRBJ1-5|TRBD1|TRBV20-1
TGCAGTGCTAGTTCCGGGACAGGGGGGGGTCAGCCCCAGCATTTT
CSASSGTGGGQPQHF
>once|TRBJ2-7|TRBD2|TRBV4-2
TGTGCCAGCAGCCAAGTGGCTAGCGGGAGTTACGAGCAGTACTTC
CASSQVASGSYEQYF
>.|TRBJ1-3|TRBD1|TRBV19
TGTGCCAGTAGCCCCCGCACAGGGGAAGGAGGAAACACCATATATTTT
CASSPRTGEGGNTIYF
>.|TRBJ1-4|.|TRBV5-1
TGCGCCAGCAGCTTGGGACAGCTGGATGAAAAACTGTTTTTT
CASSLGQLDEKLFF
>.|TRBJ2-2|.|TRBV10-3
TGTGCCATCAGTGAGTCGGGCAGGGCCGACACCGGGGAGCTGTTTTTT
CAISESGRADTGELFF
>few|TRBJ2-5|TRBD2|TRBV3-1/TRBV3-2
TGTGCCAGCAGCCAAAACAGGCCTAGCGGGACGGAGACCCAGTACTTC
CASSQNRPSGTETQYF
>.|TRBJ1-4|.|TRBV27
TGTGCCAGCAGTGGGGGGAGTTATAATGAAAAACTGTTTTTT
CASSGGSYNEKLFF
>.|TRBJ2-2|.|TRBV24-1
TGTGCCACCAGAAGTACAGTAGGAAACACCGGGGAGCTGTTTTTT
CATRSTVGNTGELFF
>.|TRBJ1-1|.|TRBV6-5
TGTGCCAGCAGGCACCGACAGTCGAACACTGAAGCTTTCTTT
CASRHRQSNTEAFF
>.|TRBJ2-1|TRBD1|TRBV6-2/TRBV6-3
TGTGCCAGCAGTTACGCGGGACAGGGGCCTTACAATGAGCAGTTCTTC
CASSYAGQGPYNEQFF
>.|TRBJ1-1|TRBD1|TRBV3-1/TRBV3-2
TGTGCCAGCAGCCCGGGACAGCTTGAAGCTTTCTTT
CASSPGQLEAFF
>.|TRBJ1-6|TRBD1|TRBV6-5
TGTGCCAGCAGTTACTCGCACAGGGGGCCTCCCGGGCTCCACTTT
CASSYSHRGPPGLHF
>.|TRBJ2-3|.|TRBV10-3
TGTGCCATCAGTGACCGCACTTTAGGGGGAACAGATACGCAGTATTTT
CAISDRTLGGTDTQYF
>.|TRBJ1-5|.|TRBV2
TGTGCCAGCAGTGAAGACAGCAGCAATCAGCCCCAGCATTTT
CASSEDSSNQPQHF
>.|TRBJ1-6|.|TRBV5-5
TGTGCCAGCAGCTTCGTTCAGGGTTATTCACCCCTCCACTTT
CASSFVQGYSPLHF
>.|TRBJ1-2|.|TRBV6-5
TGTGCCAGCAGAATGGGCCTGGCTCGTGGCTACACCTTC
CASRMGLARGYTF
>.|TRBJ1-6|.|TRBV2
TGTGCCAGCAGTGGGCAGGGGTGGTCACCCCTCCACTTT
CASSGQGWSPLHF